This T cell receptor beta chain was profiled in a study of identical twins. Whole-study results and caveats: There were fewer insertions in abundant cord blood beta clonotypes, but memory repertoires showed no such pattern. Those out-of-frame alpha sequences shared by twins showed an excess of low generation probability.

Trimming took off 3 bases at V and 0 bases at J, with 12 bases between the two ends. Germline V gene lookup returns CDR1 KGHDR and CDR2 SFDVKD. There are 16 residues in the CDR3. The authors used template switching to add a universal primer site and gave cDNA unique molecular identifiers. One entry per CDR3 protein, called by TCRdb with MiXCR from the 5' RACE reads. The data hold 250,000 or so distinct CDR3 sequences, with about 13% observed a single time. Regarding this clonotype: What it binds is unknown.

These data were also filed under a second study, of yellow fever vaccine responses in identical twins. That source notes: Twins reportedly appeared to share part of their vaccine T cell response while keeping part individual.

The chain is built from TRBV24-1 and TRBJ2-3; perhaps TRBD2 as D (6 bases). Sequenced material: memory (CD45RO+) T cells sorted from blood. This clonotype was sampled from a woman younger than 30 in good health. In nucleotides, the CDR3 is TGTGCCACCAGTGATGTCTCGGGGGTTAGCACAGATACGCAGTATTTT. Encoded protein: CATSDVSGVSTDTQYF.